This TCR beta chain was sequenced during a study of cytomegalovirus exposure and HLA in healthy donors. About the study: Early released data had about 85 million unique TCRs, all coming from HLA-typed donors.

Regarding donors, all were healthy bone marrow donors. Study results and caveats: A later analysis linked a missense DCLRE1C variant to TCR beta V- and J-gene trimming. With further analysis later on, most CMV-associated TCR beta chains appeared HLA-restricted.

The study ran its PCR with 60 Vbeta and 13 Jbeta primers. Sequenced by immunoSEQ multiplex PCR; TCRdb stores in-frame clones only, minus some. Recorded for this sample: around 100,000 clones. A remark on this clone: What it recognizes is unknown.

The CDR3 contains 15 residues. Trimming at V came to 3 bases and at J to 4 bases, leaving 7 bases not matched to a gene. The V gene's germline CDR1 is SGHVS and CDR2 FQNEAQ. This clonotype was obtained from a man in his forties or fifties in good health and CMV-seronegative. The chain carries TRBV7-8 and TRBJ2-3, with 7 bases matching TRBD2. Sequenced sample: PBMCs. CDR3 DNA sequence: TGTGCCAGCAGCTTCGCGGGAGCAATCGCAGATACGCAGTATTTT. Translated: CASSFAGAIADTQYF.